The sequence of this T cell receptor (beta chain) was determined in a study of cytomegalovirus exposure and HLA in healthy donors. J was trimmed by 8 bases and V by 6 bases; bases with no gene match: 6. The CDR3 has 13 amino acids. The germline V gene encodes CDR1 MNHNS and CDR2 SASEGT. Notes on this clone: The antigen remains undetermined.

The PCR had 60 Vbeta and 13 Jbeta primers. TCRdb's copy holds only in-frame clones and misses some; the assay was immunoSEQ multiplex PCR. Among 98,000 or so clones listed, roughly 80% were seen once. Study-wide results and caveats: Data from an earlier analysis indicated that most TCR beta V segments were productive either about 90% or about 30% of the time. Overall, roughly 160 TCR beta chains were annotated as cytomegalovirus-associated. It is likely that the observed cluster of highly shared sequence variants was a sequencing artifact.

This sequence originates from a man aged 35 to 55 in good health and CMV-seronegative. The specimen was PBMCs. V and J are TRBV6-1 and TRBJ2-1, with TRBD1 matching over 8 bases. CDR3 residues: CASRLTGGYEQFF. In DNA form, the CDR3 reads TGTGCCAGCAGGTTAACAGGGGGGTATGAGCAGTTCTTC.